This T cell receptor beta chain derives from a study of cytomegalovirus exposure and HLA in healthy donors. Concerning this clone itself: The antigen is unknown.

Trimming took 8 bases from V and 2 from J, leaving 14 bases between them. The CDR3 length is 14 residues. Germline V gives CDR1 SGHTA, CDR2 FQGNSA. The PCR contained 60 Vbeta and 13 Jbeta primers. Clones were sequenced by immunoSEQ multiplex PCR, and TCRdb holds only the in-frame ones, with some missing. The sample consists of roughly 100,000 clones, roughly four fifths of them appearing once. Study results and limitations: Sequence variants that were highly shared formed a cluster that was likely a sequencing artifact.

This chain uses TRBV7-2 with TRBJ2-3; perhaps TRBD2 as D (6 bases). The sequence came from a man aged 35 to 55 in good health and CMV-seronegative. The sequenced sample was PBMCs. DNA of the CDR3: TGTGCCAGCCTGGCGGGGAGAACCACAGATACGCAGTATTTT. Translating it yields CASLAGRTTDTQYF. The full variable domain, in which reference TRBV7-2 and TRBJ2-3 provide the parts outside the CDR3, is GAGVSQSPSNKVTEKGKDVELRCDPISGHTALYWYRQSLGQGLEFLIYFQGNSAPDKSGLPSDRFSAERTGGSVSTLTIQRTQQEDSAVYLCASLAGRTTDTQYFGPGTRLTVL.